This T cell receptor beta chain was sequenced for a study of T cell responses to AZD1222 COVID-19 vaccine. The CDR3 contains 16 residues. Germline V gene lookup returns CDR1 MNHEY and CDR2 SVGAGI. The germline V and J ends were trimmed by 0 bases and 0 bases, with 10 bases remaining between them. Data came from immunoSEQ multiplex PCR; TCRdb stores just in-frame clones and leaves some out. The repertoire holds 70,000 to 95,000 clones, with under 90% as singletons. This receptor was identified in an adult in good health. Here the sequenced sample was peripheral blood, taken on day 0 of MenACWY control vaccination. The V call is TRBV6-5, the J call TRBJ2-3, with D unresolved. The chain's CDR3 is CASSYSMRPSTDTQYF. CDR3 nucleotides: TGTGCCAGCAGTTACTCGATGAGGCCTAGCACAGATACGCAGTATTTT.